This entry features one TCR beta chain sequence. The antigen this receptor binds is unknown. No base qualities exist here, and no much larger clone lies one base off it. Library preparation used PCR. For sequencing, an Illumina HiSeq 4000 was employed. High-throughput sequencing was used to profile the TCR beta-chain CDR3 region of each patient. Regarding the original processing steps: CDR3 differences across clinicopathological groups were used to build a classifier for discriminating distant-metastatic papillary thyroid cancer patients. The Shannon index was used to assess repertoire diversity, and the Morisita-Horn index was used to assess tumor-blood repertoire similarity. TCRdb reworked the public reads: Q25 trimming with fastp, MiXCR clone assembly, productive beta chains retained. The V and J calls shown here were made by TCRdb, not taken from the authors' results. The table for this sample lists just under 20,000 clones; under 25% of them were counted only once. Of the sample, about 10% is held by the ten largest clones.

The germline V gene yields MGHRA for CDR1 and YSYEKL for CDR2. For this chain, trimming is 3 bases at the V end and 3 bases at the J end, and the number of junction bases without a gene match is 10. The CDR3, cysteine through phenylalanine, is 19 amino acids long. Left in the record is the CDR3 DNA by itself, 57 bases read in frame from the first base. The source of the sample is a study of metastatic and nonmetastatic thyroid tumors (dated by TCRdb to about 2020). Turning to the overall study: For patients with malignant and with benign thyroid disease, the researchers compared repertoires between peripheral blood samples and tumor or nodule tissue samples. Study-wide conclusions, independent of this receptor: TCR beta diversity was reported as significantly higher in malignant tumors than in benign nodules, in both blood and tumor samples.

Before undergoing thyroid surgery, none of the patients had been given any kind of treatment. The study retrospectively analysed patient clinical samples collected from about 2012 to 2019 using T-cell receptor beta sequencing. The sequence joins TRBV4-1 to TRBJ2-5, with 16 bases matching TRBD2. The sequencing input was tumor tissue. The TCR originated in a male donor with papillary thyroid cancer or a benign thyroid nodule (not recorded which). Some clones in this sample may be carry-over from other donors' samples. The encoded CDR3 is CASSHPGLAGGPYKETQYF. The nucleotide sequence is TGCGCCAGCAGCCACCCGGGACTAGCGGGGGGGCCGTACAAAGAGACCCAGTACTTC.